This T cell receptor (beta chain) came from a study of control samples from healthy donors and cancer patients. The method was immunoSEQ multiplex PCR; TCRdb's version includes in-frame clones alone and lacks a portion of them. The table lists hundreds of thousands of clones, around nine tenths of them singletons. Trimming took 3 bases from V and 6 from J, leaving 9 bases between them. CDR3 size: 13 residues. Germline loops: CDR1 MDHEN, CDR2 SYDVKM. The TCR was taken from a man aged 35-49 years with head and neck cancer. The chain uses TRBV28 and TRBJ2-1, with D perhaps TRBD2 (5 bases). Sequenced material: PBMCs. As DNA, the CDR3 is TGTGCCAGCAGTTTTGAGAGGGTCAATGAGCAGTTCTTC. The encoded protein is CASSFERVNEQFF.